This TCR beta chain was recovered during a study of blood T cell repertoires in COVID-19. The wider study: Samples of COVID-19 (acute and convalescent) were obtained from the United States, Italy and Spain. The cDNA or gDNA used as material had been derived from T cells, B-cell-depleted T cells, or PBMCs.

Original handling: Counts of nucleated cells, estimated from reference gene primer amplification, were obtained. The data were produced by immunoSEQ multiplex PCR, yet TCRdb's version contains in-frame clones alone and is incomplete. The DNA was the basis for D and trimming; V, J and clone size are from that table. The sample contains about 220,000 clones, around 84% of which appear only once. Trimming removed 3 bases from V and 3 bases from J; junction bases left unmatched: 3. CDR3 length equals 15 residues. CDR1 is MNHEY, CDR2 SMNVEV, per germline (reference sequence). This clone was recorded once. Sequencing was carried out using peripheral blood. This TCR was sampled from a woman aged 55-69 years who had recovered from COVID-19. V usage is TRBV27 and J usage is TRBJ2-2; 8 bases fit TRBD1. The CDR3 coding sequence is TGTGCCAGCAGTTTCCAGGGGGCTCACACCGGGGAGCTGTTTTTT. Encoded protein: CASSFQGAHTGELFF.